Listed below are T cell receptor beta chains from one sample, sequenced in a study of human T cells and chemical hapten exposure. Using its own MiXCR run on the RACE reads, TCRdb lists one record per CDR3 protein. The table lists some 90,000 distinct CDR3 sequences, approximately 8.2% of them singletons. The sequenced material came from whole blood. The receptors were gathered from a female donor in good health. Some clones in this sample may be carry-over from other donors' samples. CDR3s leave out the opening cysteine and the closing phenylalanine or tryptophan. Clone size is shown for a subset of rows, as once, few, many or a class of expanded clone.

v_call clone_size cdr3_aa
TRBV6-1 many ASSELFRGSEAF
TRBV28 . ASSPHPSYEQY
TRBV19 many ASSIPGGYEQY
TRBV4-3 . ASSQDREDTQY
TRBV5-4 . ASSSDRGQRSFGELF
TRBV25-1 . ASSAGTDREYEQY
TRBV27 few ASSSHRSDQPQH
TRBV21-1 few ASSKAYNEQF
TRBV20-1 many SASGLAGVDTQY
TRBV4-1 . ASSQGAGTPYEQY
TRBV13 . ASSLGGNAYEQY
TRBV3-1 many ASRPVAGEETQY
TRBV5-6 few ASSLARAEAF